This T cell receptor beta chain was profiled in a study of shared clonotypes between healthy human individuals. Study at large: Per donor, three plates held CD4 naive cells, three held CD4 memory, two held CD8 naive and one held CD8 memory.

A word on this clone: The same CDR3 is also encoded by other DNA sequences in this sample.

On sorted subsets, replicate PCRs used 150 to 250 ng DNA, or 25,000 to 35,000 T cell genomes. Profiling relied on immunoSEQ multiplex PCR, and the TCRdb table lists in-frame clones only, not all of them. The sample lists millions of clones, roughly 91% occurring once. Per the germline V gene, CDR1 is MDHEN and CDR2 is SYDVKM. This CDR3 spans 12 amino acids. The V end lost 8 bases, the J end lost 9 bases, and 14 bases lay between the germline ends. Naive CD8 cells comprised CD45RO-negative, CCR7-positively selected cells, excluding terminally differentiated effector memory CD45RA+ cells. The material sequenced was naive CD8+ T cells from PBMCs. The genes are TRBV28 and TRBJ2-1; D unclear. This sequence originates from a man between 18 and 35 years old in good health. Some clones in this sample may be carry-over from other donors' samples. The CDR3 reads CASSFGTAEQFF. CDR3 sequence (DNA): TGTGCCAGCTCATTTGGCACGGCTGAGCAGTTCTTC.